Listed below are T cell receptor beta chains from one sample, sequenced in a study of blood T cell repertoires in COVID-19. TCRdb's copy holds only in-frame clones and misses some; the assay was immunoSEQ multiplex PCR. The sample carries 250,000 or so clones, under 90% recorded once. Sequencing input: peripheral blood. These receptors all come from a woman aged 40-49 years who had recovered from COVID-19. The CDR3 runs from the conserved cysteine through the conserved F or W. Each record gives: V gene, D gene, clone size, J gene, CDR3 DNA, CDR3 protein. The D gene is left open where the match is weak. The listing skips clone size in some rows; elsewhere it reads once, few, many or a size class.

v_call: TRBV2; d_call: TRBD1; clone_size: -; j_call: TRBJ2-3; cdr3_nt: TGTGCCAGCAGTGGAGGGGGCGGAGATACGCAGTATTTT; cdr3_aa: CASSGGGGDTQYF
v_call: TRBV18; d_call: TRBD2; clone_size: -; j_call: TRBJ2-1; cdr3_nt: TGTGCCAGCTCACCCTACATACCGCGGGAGGGGTCCTACAATGAGCAGTTCTTC; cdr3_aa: CASSPYIPREGSYNEQFF
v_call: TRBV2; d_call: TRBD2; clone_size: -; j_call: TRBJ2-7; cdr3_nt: TGTGCCGAAGATGGGCTAGCGGGGAACGAGCAGTACTTC; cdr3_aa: CAEDGLAGNEQYF
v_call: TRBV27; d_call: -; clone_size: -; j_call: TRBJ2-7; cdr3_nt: TGTGCCAGCAGGTCTCCGGGACTTAACTACGAGCAGTACTTC; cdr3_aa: CASRSPGLNYEQYF
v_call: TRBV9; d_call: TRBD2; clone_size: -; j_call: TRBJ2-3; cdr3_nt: TGTGCCAGCAGTGGGGGGACTAGCGGGAGTGTTACGCAGTATTTT; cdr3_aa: CASSGGTSGSVTQYF
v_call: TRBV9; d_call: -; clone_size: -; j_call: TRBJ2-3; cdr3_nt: TGTGCCAGCAGCGTAGTTGGGGCGAAGACAGATACGCAGTATTTT; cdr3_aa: CASSVVGAKTDTQYF
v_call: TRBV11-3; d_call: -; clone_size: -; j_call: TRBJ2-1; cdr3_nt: TGTGCCAGCAGCTTAGTTTTGAGCGGGCCCTACAATGAGCAGTTCTTC; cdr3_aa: CASSLVLSGPYNEQFF
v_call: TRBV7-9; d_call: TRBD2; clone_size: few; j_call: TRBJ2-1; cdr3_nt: TGTGCCAGCAGCCCTAGCGGGAGGGCCTCCTTCTTC; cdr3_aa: CASSPSGRASFF
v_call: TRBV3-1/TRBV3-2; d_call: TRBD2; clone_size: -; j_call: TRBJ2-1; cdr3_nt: TGTGCCAGCAGCCGCGACGGGACTAGCGGATACAATGAGCAGTTCTTC; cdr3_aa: CASSRDGTSGYNEQFF
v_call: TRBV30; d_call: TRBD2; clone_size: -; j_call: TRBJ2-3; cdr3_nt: TGTGCCTGGTCTCTAGCGGGGGGAAGCACAGATACGCAGTATTTT; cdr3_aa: CAWSLAGGSTDTQYF
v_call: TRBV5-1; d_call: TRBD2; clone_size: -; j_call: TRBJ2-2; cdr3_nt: TGCGCCAGCAGCGGATCAACCGGGACTAGCGGGAGTGCGGAGCTGTTTTTT; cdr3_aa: CASSGSTGTSGSAELFF
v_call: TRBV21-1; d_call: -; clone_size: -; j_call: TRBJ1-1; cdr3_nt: TGTGCCAGCAGCAAAGCGAGGGGGCGGACTGAAGCTTTCTTT; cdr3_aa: CASSKARGRTEAFF
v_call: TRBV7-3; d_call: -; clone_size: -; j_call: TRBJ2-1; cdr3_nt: TGTGCCAGCAGCTTAAGCTTGCTAGAGAACAATGAGCAGTTCTTC; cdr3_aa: CASSLSLLENNEQFF
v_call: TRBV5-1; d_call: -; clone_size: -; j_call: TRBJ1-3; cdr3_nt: TGCGCCAGCAGCTTGGTCGGGCGAGGGGGATTCGGAAACACCATATATTTT; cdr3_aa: CASSLVGRGGFGNTIYF
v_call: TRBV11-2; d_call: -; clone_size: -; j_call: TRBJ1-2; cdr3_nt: TGTGCCAGCAGCTTACAGGGGTTGGGCTACACCTTC; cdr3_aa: CASSLQGLGYTF
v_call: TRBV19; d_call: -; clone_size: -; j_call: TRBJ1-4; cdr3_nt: TGTGCCAGTAGTCTCGGGACACAGGTTGAAAAACTGTTTTTT; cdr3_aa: CASSLGTQVEKLFF
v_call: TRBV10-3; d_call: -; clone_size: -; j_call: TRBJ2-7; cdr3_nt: TGTGCCATCAGTGAGTCGAGCGCACCACGGTTGGAAGACGAGCAGTACTTC; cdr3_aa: CAISESSAPRLEDEQYF
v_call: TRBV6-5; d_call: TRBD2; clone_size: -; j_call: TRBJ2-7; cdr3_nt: TGTGCCAGCACCCCGGGACTAGCATACGAGCAGTACTTC; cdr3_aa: CASTPGLAYEQYF
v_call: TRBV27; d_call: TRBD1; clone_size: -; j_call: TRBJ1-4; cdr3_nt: TGTGCCAGCAGTTGGCACTTCGGACAGGACAAAAATAATGAAAAACTGTTTTTT; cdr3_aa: CASSWHFGQDKNNEKLFF
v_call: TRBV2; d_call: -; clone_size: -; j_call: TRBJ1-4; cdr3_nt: TGTGCCAGCAGTTGGGGCAGGGGTAACGAAAAACTGTTTTTT; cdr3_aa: CASSWGRGNEKLFF
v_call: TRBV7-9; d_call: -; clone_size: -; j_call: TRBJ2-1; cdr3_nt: TGTGCCAGCAGCCCCCCCCGGACGGGTGGAGGCTACAATGAGCAGTTCTTC; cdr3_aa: CASSPPRTGGGYNEQFF
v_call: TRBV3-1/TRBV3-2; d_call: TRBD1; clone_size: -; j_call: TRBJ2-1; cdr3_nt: TGTGCCAGCAGCCAAGTGTGGACAGGGGGCTACAATGAGCAGTTCTTC; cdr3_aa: CASSQVWTGGYNEQFF
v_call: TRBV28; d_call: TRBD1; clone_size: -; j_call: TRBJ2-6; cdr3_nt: TGTGCCTGCCGACAGGGAAGCTCTGGGGCCAACGTCCTGACTTTC; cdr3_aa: CACRQGSSGANVLTF
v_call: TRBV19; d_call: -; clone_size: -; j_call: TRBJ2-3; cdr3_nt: TGTGCCAGTAGTCAAGTAGCCGCCCCAGATACGCAGTATTTT; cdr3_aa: CASSQVAAPDTQYF
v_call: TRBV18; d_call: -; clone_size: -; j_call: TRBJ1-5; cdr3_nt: TGTGCCAGCTCACCACCGGGGCAGGGGACTCAGCCCCAGCATTTT; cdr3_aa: CASSPPGQGTQPQHF
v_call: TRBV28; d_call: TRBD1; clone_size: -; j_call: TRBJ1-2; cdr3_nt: TGTGCCAGCATACAGGGGACAACTAACTATGGCTACACCTTC; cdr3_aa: CASIQGTTNYGYTF
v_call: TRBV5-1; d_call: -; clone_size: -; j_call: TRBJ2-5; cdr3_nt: TGCGCCAGCAGCTTGGTGTCAGGGGAGGGAGAGACCCAGTACTTC; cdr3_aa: CASSLVSGEGETQYF
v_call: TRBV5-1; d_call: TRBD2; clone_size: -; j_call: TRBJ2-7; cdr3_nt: TGCGCCAGCAGCGGTCTAGCGGGATATACCCACGAGCAGTACTTC; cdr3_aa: CASSGLAGYTHEQYF
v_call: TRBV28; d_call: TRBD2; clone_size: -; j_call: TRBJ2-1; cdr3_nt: TGTGCCAGCAGTTATCCGGGACTAGCGGGGATCAATGAGCAGTTCTTC; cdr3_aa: CASSYPGLAGINEQFF
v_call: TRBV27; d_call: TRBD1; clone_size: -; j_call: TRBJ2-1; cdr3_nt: TGTGCCAGCAGTACCCGGACAGGAAATGAGCAGTTCTTC; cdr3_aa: CASSTRTGNEQFF
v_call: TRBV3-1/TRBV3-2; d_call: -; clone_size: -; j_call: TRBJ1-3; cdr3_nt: TGTGCCAGCAGCCCGTTACAGGGACCCTCTGGAAACACCATATATTTT; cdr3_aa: CASSPLQGPSGNTIYF
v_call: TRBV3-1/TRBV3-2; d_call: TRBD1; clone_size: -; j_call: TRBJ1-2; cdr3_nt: TGTGCCAGCATGGACAGGGGGAACTATGGCTACACCTTC; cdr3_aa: CASMDRGNYGYTF
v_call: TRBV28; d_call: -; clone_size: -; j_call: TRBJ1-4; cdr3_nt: TGTGCCAGCAGTTTATTAAATGAAAAACTGTTTTTT; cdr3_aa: CASSLLNEKLFF
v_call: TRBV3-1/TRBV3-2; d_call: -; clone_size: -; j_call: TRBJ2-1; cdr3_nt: TGTGCCAGCAGCCAACTAGACAATGAGCAGTTCTTC; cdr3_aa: CASSQLDNEQFF
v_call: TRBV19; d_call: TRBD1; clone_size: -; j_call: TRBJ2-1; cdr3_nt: TGTGCCAGTACCTCAGGGGGCACGGCACAGTTCTTC; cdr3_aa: CASTSGGTAQFF
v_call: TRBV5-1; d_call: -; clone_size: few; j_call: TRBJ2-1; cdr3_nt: TGCGCCAGCAGCCCCATAACGGGAAGCTCCTACAATGAGCAGTTCTTC; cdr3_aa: CASSPITGSSYNEQFF
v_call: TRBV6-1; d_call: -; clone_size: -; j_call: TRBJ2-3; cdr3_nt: TGTGCCAGCAGCCGACGGGGGAGCACAGATACGCAGTATTTT; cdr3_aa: CASSRRGSTDTQYF